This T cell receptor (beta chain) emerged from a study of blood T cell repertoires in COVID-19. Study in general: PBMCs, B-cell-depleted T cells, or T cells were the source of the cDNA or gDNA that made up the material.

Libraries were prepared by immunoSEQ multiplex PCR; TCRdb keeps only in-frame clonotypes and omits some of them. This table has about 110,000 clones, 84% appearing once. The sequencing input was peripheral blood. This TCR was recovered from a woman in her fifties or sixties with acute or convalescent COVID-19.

This CDR3 is CASSPPSTGTEAFF. The CDR3 DNA reads TGTGCCAGCAGCCCACCAAGTACGGGCACTGAAGCTTTCTTT. J is TRBJ1-1 and V is TRBV6-5; D unclear. Germline CDR1 is MNHEY and CDR2 is SVGAGI. Trimming took 6 bases from V and 4 from J, leaving 15 bases between them. This CDR3 has 14 residues.